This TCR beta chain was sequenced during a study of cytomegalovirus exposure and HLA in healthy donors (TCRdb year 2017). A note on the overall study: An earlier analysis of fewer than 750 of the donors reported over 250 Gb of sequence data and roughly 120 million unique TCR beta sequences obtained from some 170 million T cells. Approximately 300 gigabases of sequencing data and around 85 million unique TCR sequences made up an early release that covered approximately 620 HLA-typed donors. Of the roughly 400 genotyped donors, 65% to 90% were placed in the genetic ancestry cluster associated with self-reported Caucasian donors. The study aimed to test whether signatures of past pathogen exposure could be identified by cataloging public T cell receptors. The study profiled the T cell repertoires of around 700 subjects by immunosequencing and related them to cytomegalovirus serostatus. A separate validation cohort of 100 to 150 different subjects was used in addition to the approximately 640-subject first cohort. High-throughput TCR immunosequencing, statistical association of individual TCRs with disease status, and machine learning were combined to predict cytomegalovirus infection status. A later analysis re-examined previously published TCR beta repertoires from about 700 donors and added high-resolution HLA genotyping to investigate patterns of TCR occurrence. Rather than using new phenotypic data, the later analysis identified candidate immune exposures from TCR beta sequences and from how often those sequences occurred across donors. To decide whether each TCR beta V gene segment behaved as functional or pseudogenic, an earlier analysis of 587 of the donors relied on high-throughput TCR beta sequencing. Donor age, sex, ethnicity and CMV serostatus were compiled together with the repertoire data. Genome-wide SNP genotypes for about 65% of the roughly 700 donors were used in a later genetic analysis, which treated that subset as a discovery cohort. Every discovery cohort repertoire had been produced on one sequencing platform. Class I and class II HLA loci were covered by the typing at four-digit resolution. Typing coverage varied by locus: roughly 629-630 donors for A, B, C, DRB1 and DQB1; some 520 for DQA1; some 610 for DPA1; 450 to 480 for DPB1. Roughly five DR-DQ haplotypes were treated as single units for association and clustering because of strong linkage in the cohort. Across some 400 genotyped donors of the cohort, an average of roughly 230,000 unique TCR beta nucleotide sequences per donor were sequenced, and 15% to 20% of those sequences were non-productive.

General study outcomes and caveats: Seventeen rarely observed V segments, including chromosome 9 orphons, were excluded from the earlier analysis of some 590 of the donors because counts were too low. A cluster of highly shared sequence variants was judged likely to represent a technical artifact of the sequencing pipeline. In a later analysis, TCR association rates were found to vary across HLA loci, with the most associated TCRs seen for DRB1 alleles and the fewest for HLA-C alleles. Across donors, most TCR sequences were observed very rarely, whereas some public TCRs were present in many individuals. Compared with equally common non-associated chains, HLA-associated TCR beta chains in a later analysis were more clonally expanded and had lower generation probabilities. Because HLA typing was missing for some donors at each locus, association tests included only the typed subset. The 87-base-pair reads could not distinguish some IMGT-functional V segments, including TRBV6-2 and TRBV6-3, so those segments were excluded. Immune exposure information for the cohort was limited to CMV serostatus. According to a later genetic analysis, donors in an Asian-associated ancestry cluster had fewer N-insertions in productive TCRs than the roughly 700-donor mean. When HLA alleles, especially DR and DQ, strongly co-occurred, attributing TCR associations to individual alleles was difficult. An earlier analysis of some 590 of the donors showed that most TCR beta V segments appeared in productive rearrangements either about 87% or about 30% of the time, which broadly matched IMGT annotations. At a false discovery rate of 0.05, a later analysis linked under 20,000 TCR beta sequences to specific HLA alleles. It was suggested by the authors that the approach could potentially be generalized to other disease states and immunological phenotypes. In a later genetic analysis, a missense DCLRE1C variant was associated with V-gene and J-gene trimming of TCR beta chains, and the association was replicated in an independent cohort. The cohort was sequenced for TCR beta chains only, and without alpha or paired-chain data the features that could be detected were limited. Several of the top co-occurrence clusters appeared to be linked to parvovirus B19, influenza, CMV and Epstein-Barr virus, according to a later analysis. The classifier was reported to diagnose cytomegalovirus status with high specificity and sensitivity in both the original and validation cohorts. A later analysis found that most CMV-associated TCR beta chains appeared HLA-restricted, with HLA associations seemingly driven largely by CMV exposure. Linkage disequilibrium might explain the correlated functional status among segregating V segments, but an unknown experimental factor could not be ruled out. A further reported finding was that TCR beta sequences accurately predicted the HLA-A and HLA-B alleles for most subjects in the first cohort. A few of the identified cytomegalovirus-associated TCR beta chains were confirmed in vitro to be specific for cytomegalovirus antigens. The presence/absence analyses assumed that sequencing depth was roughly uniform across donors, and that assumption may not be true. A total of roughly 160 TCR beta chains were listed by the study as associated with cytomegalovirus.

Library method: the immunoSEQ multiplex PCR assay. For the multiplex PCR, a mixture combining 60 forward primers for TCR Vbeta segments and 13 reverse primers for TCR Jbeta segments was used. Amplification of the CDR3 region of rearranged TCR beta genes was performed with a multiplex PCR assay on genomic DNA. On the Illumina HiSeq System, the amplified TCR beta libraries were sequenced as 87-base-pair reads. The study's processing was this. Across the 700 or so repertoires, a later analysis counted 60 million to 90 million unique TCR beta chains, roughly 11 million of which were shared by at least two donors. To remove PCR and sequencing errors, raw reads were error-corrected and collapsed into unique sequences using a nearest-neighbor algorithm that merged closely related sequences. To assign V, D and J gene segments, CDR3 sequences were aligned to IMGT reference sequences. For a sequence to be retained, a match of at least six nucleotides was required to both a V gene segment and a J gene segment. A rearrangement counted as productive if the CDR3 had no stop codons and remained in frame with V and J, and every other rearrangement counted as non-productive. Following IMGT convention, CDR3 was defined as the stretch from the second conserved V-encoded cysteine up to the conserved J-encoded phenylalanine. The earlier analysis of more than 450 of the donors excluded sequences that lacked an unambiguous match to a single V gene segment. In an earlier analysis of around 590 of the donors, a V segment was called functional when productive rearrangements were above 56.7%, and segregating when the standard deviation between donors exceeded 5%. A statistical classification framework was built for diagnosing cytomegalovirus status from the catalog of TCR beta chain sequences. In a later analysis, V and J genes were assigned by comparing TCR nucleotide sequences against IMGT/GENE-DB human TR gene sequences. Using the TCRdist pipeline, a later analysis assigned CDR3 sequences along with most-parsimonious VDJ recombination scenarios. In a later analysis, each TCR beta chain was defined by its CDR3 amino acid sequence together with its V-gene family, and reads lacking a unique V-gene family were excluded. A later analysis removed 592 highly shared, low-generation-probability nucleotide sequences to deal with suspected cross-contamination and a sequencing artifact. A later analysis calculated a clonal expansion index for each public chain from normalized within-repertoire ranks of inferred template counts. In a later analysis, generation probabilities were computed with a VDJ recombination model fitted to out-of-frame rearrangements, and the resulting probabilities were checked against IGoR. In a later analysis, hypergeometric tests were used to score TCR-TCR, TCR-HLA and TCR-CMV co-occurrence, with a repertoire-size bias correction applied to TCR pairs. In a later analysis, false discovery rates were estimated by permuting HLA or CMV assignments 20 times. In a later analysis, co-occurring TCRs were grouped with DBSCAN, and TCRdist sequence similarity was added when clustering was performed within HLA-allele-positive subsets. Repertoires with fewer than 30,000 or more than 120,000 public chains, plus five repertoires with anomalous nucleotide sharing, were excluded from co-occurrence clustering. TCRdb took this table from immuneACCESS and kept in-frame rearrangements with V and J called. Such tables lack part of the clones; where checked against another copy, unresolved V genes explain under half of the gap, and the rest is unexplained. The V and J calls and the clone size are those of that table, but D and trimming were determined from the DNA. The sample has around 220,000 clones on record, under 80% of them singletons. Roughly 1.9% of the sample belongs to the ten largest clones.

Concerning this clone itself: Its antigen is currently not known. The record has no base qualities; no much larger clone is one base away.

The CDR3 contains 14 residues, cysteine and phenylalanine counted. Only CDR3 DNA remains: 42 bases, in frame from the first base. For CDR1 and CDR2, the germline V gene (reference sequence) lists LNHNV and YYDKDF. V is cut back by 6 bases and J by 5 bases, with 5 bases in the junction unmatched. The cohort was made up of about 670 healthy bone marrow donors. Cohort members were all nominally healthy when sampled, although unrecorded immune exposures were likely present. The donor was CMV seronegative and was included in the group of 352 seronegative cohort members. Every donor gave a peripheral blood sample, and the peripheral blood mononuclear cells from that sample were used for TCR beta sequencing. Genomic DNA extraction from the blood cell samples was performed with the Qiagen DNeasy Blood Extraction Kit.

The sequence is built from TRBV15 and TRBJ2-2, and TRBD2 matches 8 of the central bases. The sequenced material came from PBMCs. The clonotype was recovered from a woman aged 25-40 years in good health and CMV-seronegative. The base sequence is TGTGCCACCAGTCGGGGGGGGAGTACCGGGGAGCTGTTTTTT. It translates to CATSRGGSTGELFF.